Shown below are 32 T cell receptor beta chains from a single sample sequenced in a study of T cells expressing NK-cell markers. TCRdb reanalyzed the 5' RACE reads, giving one entry per CDR3 protein sequence and no DNA. This repertoire includes some 500,000 distinct CDR3 sequences. The sequenced sample consisted of blood T cells: a sorted CD56 or NKG2C T cell subset, CD4+ or CD8+ T cells, or bulk PBMC T cells (not recorded which). The receptors were gathered from a woman between 50 and 59 years old in good health.

The genes are TRBV11-3 and TRBJ2-3; there is no DNA to check the TCRdb D call of TRBD1. This CDR3 contains 15 residues. Germline loops: CDR1 SGHNT, CDR2 YENEEA. CDR3 residues: CASSPTRTLTDTQYF.

The V call is TRBV20-1, the J call TRBJ2-1; without DNA, the TCRdb call of TRBD1 cannot be checked. Germline CDR1 reads DFQATT; CDR2 reads SNEGSKA (reference sequence). This CDR3 has 12 amino acids. The CDR3 spells CSSSGTRNEQFF.

V usage is TRBV7-9 and J usage is TRBJ2-1; TCRdb gives TRBD1 as the D gene, but with no DNA this cannot be confirmed. Germline lookup yields CDR1 SEHNR and CDR2 FQNEAQ (reference sequence). This CDR3 is built from 19 residues. The CDR3 protein is CASSLLSLSRPISYNEQFF.

This chain joins TRBV7-3 and TRBJ2-2. There are 11 residues in the CDR3. Germline loops: CDR1 SGHTA, CDR2 FQGTGA. CDR3 protein: CASGATGELFF.

The chain uses TRBV7-7 and TRBJ2-1; lacking DNA, the TRBD2 call made by TCRdb goes unchecked. The length of the CDR3 is 17 residues. Germline CDR1 and CDR2: SSHAT and FNYEAQ (reference sequence). CDR3 sequence reads: CATRPFASGSSYNEQFF.

J is TRBJ1-2 and V is TRBV2; the D gene TCRdb calls, TRBD1, cannot be checked with no DNA. CDR1 and CDR2 from the germline V gene are SNHLY and FYNNEI. The CDR3 extends over 14 amino acids. CDR3 sequence reads: CASSEGPGNYGYTF.

J is TRBJ1-1 and V is TRBV5-1. Germline V CDR1 and CDR2: SGHRS, YFSETQ. This CDR3 has 13 residues. CDR3 sequence: CASTWRQNTEAFF.

The chain uses TRBV20-1 and TRBJ2-1. CDR3 size: 11 residues. Per the germline V gene, CDR1 is DFQATT and CDR2 is SNEGSKA (reference sequence). CDR3 residues: CSSLTEYEQFF.

The V and J genes are TRBV28 and TRBJ2-5; TCRdb gives TRBD1 as the D gene, but with no DNA this cannot be confirmed. Germline V lookup: CDR1 MDHEN, CDR2 SYDVKM. CDR3 length equals 16 residues. The CDR3 sequence: CASSRQGAAIQETQYF.

This chain uses TRBV24-1 with TRBJ2-3; the TCRdb call, TRBD1, lacks DNA for checking. The CDR3 totals 17 residues. Looked up from germline, CDR1 is KGHDR and CDR2 is SFDVKD. CDR3 protein: CATSASEGGPHTDTQYF.

This sequence joins TRBV7-8 and TRBJ2-7; TCRdb selects TRBD1, and the lack of DNA leaves this call unchecked. The CDR3 is made up of 17 amino acids. CDR1 SGHVS and CDR2 FQNEAQ come from the germline V gene. This chain's CDR3 is CASRTGTGSGNPYEQYF. The whole variable domain, remainder taken from reference TRBV7-8 and TRBJ2-7, is GAGVSQSPRYKVAKRGQDVALRCDPISGHVSLFWYQQALGQGPEFLTYFQNEAQLDKSGLPSDRFFAERPEGSVSTLKIQRTQQEDSAVYLCASRTGTGSGNPYEQYFGPGTRLTVT.

This chain uses TRBV4-2 with TRBJ2-1; TCRdb's assignment of TRBD2 cannot be checked, as there is no DNA. Per the germline V gene, CDR1 is LGHNA and CDR2 is YNFKEQ. This CDR3 has 15 residues. The CDR3 protein is CASSQPTGAYNEQFF.

This chain links TRBV12-3 or TRBV12-4 with TRBJ2-1; TCRdb designates TRBD2, a call that cannot be tested without DNA. This CDR3 comprises 15 residues. The CDR3 reads CASRGWREDDNEQFF.

The chain employs TRBV5-1 and TRBJ2-5; as DNA is missing, the TRBD2 call by TCRdb cannot be tested. In germline, CDR1 is SGHRS, CDR2 YFSETQ. The CDR3 is 14 residues long. CDR3 sequence reads: CASRGGTRQETQYF.

The rearrangement joins TRBV12-3 or TRBV12-4 to TRBJ2-2; without DNA, the TCRdb call of TRBD1 cannot be checked. CDR3 length: 15 amino acids. CDR3: CASSFETQVGGELFF.

CDR3 sequence reads: CASSRGTSGNEQFF. The chain links TRBV5-1 to TRBJ2-1; checking the TCRdb D call of TRBD2 is not possible without DNA. From germline, CDR1 is SGHRS and CDR2 YFSETQ. The CDR3 consists of 14 residues.

The chain links TRBV20-1 to TRBJ1-2; TCRdb proposes TRBD1, but this gene call is untestable without DNA. Germline V gene sequence: CDR1 DFQATT, CDR2 SNEGSKA (reference sequence). This CDR3 has 13 residues. The CDR3 region is CSAREGGFGGYTF.

The chain is built from TRBV27 and TRBJ2-1; TCRdb proposes TRBD1, but this gene call is untestable without DNA. CDR3 length: 14 amino acids. The germline V gene encodes CDR1 MNHEY and CDR2 SMNVEV (reference sequence). CDR3 protein: CASSLGLGGNEQFF.

V and J are TRBV20-1 and TRBJ1-2. The CDR3 is 11 amino acids. Germline loops: CDR1 DFQATT, CDR2 SNEGSKA (reference sequence). The CDR3 sequence: CSALLPGGYTF.

V and J are TRBV20-1 and TRBJ1-5; TCRdb designates TRBD1, a call that cannot be tested without DNA. Germline CDR1 is DFQATT and CDR2 is SNEGSKA (reference sequence). CDR3 length: 14 amino acids. CDR3 loop: CSARSGQYNQPQHF.

This sequence joins TRBV5-5 and TRBJ1-2; TCRdb's assignment of TRBD1 cannot be checked, as there is no DNA. The CDR3 has 15 amino acids. Germline CDR1 is SGHKS and CDR2 is YYEKEE (reference sequence). CDR3: CASSLRGRANYGYTF.

The V and J genes are TRBV12-5 and TRBJ1-3. CDR3 length: 14 residues. Germline V gene sequence: CDR1 LGHNT, CDR2 FRNRAP. The chain's CDR3 is CASGTAFSGNTIYF.

V gene TRBV20-1 combines with J gene TRBJ1-5; checking the TCRdb D call of TRBD1 is not possible without DNA. This CDR3 has 14 residues. The germline CDR1 and CDR2 sequences are DFQATT and SNEGSKA (reference sequence). Here the CDR3 reads CSATTGGGYQPQHF.

The chain uses TRBV5-1 and TRBJ1-5; the D call of TRBD1 rests on TCRdb alone, since no DNA is present to check it. This CDR3 has 18 residues. Per germline, CDR1 SGHRS and CDR2 YFSETQ. The CDR3: CASSLGPLQGTSNQPQHF.

The chain uses TRBV9 and TRBJ1-3; the D gene TCRdb calls, TRBD1, cannot be checked with no DNA. This CDR3 region has 12 residues. The V gene's germline CDR1 is SGDLS and CDR2 YYNGEE. The chain's CDR3 is CASGQGTDTIYF.

This chain joins TRBV3-1 and TRBJ1-2; TCRdb lists TRBD1, though no DNA is available to test this call. CDR1 and CDR2 (germline): LGHDT, YNNKEL (reference sequence). This CDR3 is built from 14 residues. The CDR3 is CASSHLTGEGGYTF.

The chain is built from TRBV29-1 and TRBJ2-7; without DNA, the TCRdb call of TRBD1 cannot be checked. Germline CDR1 is SQVTM and CDR2 is ANQGSEA. CDR3 size: 17 residues. This CDR3 is CSATGVGSQESSYEQYF.

The gene calls are TRBV5-1 and TRBJ2-3; with no DNA, the TCRdb D assignment of TRBD2 cannot be verified. Germline V gene lookup returns CDR1 SGHRS and CDR2 YFSETQ. There are 12 residues in the CDR3. The CDR3 spells CASSLVGVGQYF.

V gene TRBV7-9 combines with J gene TRBJ1-3. The CDR3 is 11 amino acids. Germline CDR1 reads SEHNR; CDR2 reads FQNEAQ (reference sequence). This CDR3 reads CASSTEKQVYF.

This chain links TRBV24-1 with TRBJ2-3; there is no DNA to check the TCRdb D call of TRBD2. This CDR3 region has 16 residues. Germline V gives CDR1 KGHDR, CDR2 SFDVKD. This CDR3 reads CATSEGTVLAVDTQYF.

The chain carries TRBV12-3 or TRBV12-4 and TRBJ2-2; TCRdb's D call, TRBD1, is unchecked because there is no DNA. CDR3 size: 18 residues. CDR3 region: CASSLRARQGFNTGELFF.

V is TRBV9 and J is TRBJ2-3; TCRdb picks TRBD1, but there is no DNA to check that call. Germline loops: CDR1 SGDLS, CDR2 YYNGEE. The CDR3 consists of 14 residues. The CDR3 protein is CASSVDGRTDTQYF.